A single sample gave rise to the 12 T cell receptor beta chains below, sequenced in a study of shared clonotypes between healthy human individuals. The assay was immunoSEQ multiplex PCR, and TCRdb's table has in-frame clones only and misses some. Altogether fewer than 400,000 clones are present, about 74% being singletons, with the ten largest covering about 9.3%. The sample comprised memory CD4+ T cells sorted from blood. Subset defined: CD45RA-negative fraction. These receptors came from a man between 25 and 39 years old in good health.

V is TRBV5-4 and J is TRBJ2-3; 10 bases agree with TRBD2. Germline trimming cut 4 bases from V and 2 bases from J; bases unmatched to any gene: 4. Germline values: CDR1 SGHNT, CDR2 YYREEE (reference sequence). The length of the CDR3 is 15 residues. CDR3 amino acids: CASSQGLANTDTQYF. For the CDR3, the DNA is TGTGCCAGCAGCCAGGGACTAGCGAACACAGATACGCAGTATTTT.

This clone was observed once. CDR3 in amino acids: CASSYQSGASYNEQFF. The CDR3, as DNA: TGTGCCAGCAGTTACCAGAGCGGGGCCTCCTACAATGAGCAGTTCTTC. The V and J genes are TRBV6-5 and TRBJ2-1; 7 bases map to TRBD2. The CDR3 runs 16 residues. Germline CDR1 MNHEY, CDR2 SVGAGI. V shed 2 bases, J shed 0 bases, and the junction held 4 bases outside the gene matches.

The chain has TRBV25-1 and TRBJ2-1; D is possibly TRBD2 (5 bases). CDR1 and CDR2 from the germline V gene are MGHDK and SYGVNS. V shed 3 bases and J shed 5 bases, with 8 bases lying between them. The CDR3 totals 13 residues. The CDR3 protein is CASSEAGNNEQFF. CDR3 in DNA: TGTGCCAGCAGTGAGGCCGGGAACAATGAGCAGTTCTTC.

V and J are TRBV7-9 and TRBJ2-3, with a possible D match to TRBD2 (6 bases). This CDR3 is 19 amino acids long. The germline V gene encodes CDR1 SEHNR and CDR2 FQNEAQ (reference sequence). Trimming cost V 5 bases and J 1 base, with 25 bases left between them. CDR3 nucleotides: TGTGCCAGCAGCGCTGCGGGGTTGATAACAAGTAGCGGCACAGATACGCAGTATTTT. The encoded protein is CASSAAGLITSSGTDTQYF.

The gene calls are TRBV5-1 and TRBJ2-1; 15 positions match TRBD2. Germline-derived CDR1 and CDR2 are SGHRS and YFSETQ. With V trimmed by 2 bases and J by 1 base, 10 bases remained unmatched. The CDR3 is 20 residues long. Here the CDR3 DNA reads TGCGCCAGCAGCTTAACCTGGACTAGCGGGAGGGCCTCGTCCTACAATGAGCAGTTCTTC. The encoded protein is CASSLTWTSGRASSYNEQFF.

V is TRBV15 and J is TRBJ1-5; TRBD1 matches 7 bases. From germline, CDR1 is LNHNV and CDR2 YYDKDF (reference sequence). The V and J ends lost 3 bases and 0 bases, in that order; junction bases with no gene match: 2. The CDR3 contains 15 residues. This CDR3 is CATSRGDSSNQPQHF. CDR3 nucleotide sequence: TGTGCCACCAGCAGGGGGGACAGTAGCAATCAGCCCCAGCATTTT.

This clone was recorded only once. The J gene is TRBJ1-5, the V gene TRBV13; 12 positions agree with TRBD1. The trim removed 5 bases at V and 2 bases at J, leaving 10 bases unmatched. This CDR3 has 18 amino acids. CDR1 and CDR2 from the germline V gene are PRHDT and FYEKMQ (reference sequence). The CDR3 coding sequence is TGTGCCAGCAGCAAAGGGACAGGGGGCATCGTGGGCAATCAGCCCCAGCATTTT. Its protein is CASSKGTGGIVGNQPQHF.

This clone came up once. The chain employs TRBV6-5 and TRBJ1-3; possible D gene TRBD1, 5 bases. From germline, CDR1 is MNHEY and CDR2 SVGAGI. The CDR3 totals 16 residues. Trimming cost V 0 bases and J 2 bases, with 11 bases left between them. DNA of the CDR3: TGTGCCAGCAGTTACTCGAAAGGGGTTCCTGGAAACACCATATATTTT. It encodes CASSYSKGVPGNTIYF.

The chain employs TRBV5-1 and TRBJ2-5; 9 nucleotides line up with TRBD1. CDR3 size: 16 residues. The V gene's germline CDR1 is SGHRS and CDR2 YFSETQ. J gave up 5 bases and V 4 bases, and 12 bases lay outside the gene matches. Here the CDR3 reads CASSKPGQGSGETQYF. CDR3 nucleotide sequence: TGCGCCAGCAGCAAACCGGGACAGGGTTCCGGTGAGACCCAGTACTTC.

The chain has TRBV21-1 and TRBJ2-3; TRBD2 is taken as the D call from the table, unchecked against the DNA. TRBV21-1 counts as a pseudogene. This CDR3 is built from 18 residues. Written as DNA, the CDR3 is TGTGCCAGCACCGCTAGACTAGCGAGCGCCCTTAGCACAGATACGCAGTATTTT. Translating it yields CASTARLASALSTDTQYF.

The chain joins TRBV12-5 to TRBJ2-2, with 13 bases fitting TRBD2. The germline V gene has CDR1 LGHNT and CDR2 FRNRAP. V lost 9 bases and J lost 7; bases outside the gene matches: 2. The CDR3 loop spans 13 amino acids. CDR3 region: CASGLAGVGELFF. CDR3 nucleotide sequence: TGTGCTAGCGGACTAGCGGGAGTCGGGGAGCTGTTTTTT.

V gene TRBV6-5 combines with J gene TRBJ2-7; no clear D gene. This CDR3 is 13 amino acids long. The ends were cut back, 4 bases at V and 3 bases at J, with 10 bases in the middle. CDR1 MNHEY and CDR2 SVGAGI come from the germline V gene. The CDR3 loop reads CASSSSGDYEQYF. CDR3 DNA sequence: TGTGCCAGCAGTTCCTCAGGAGACTACGAGCAGTACTTC.